Listed here are 15 T cell receptor beta chains from one sample, sequenced in a study of cytomegalovirus exposure and HLA in healthy donors. The study ran its PCR with 60 Vbeta and 13 Jbeta primers. Sequencing was performed with immunoSEQ multiplex PCR; in TCRdb, only in-frame clones are kept and a portion is missing. Among approximately 170,000 clones listed, roughly 79% were seen once. Source material: PBMCs. These receptors were taken from a woman aged 40 to 50 in good health and CMV-seropositive.

The chain is built from TRBV5-4 and TRBJ2-7, with D possibly TRBD1 on 6 matching bases. Trimming removed 5 bases at V and 5 bases at J, with 14 bases between. Per the germline V gene, CDR1 is SGHNT and CDR2 is YYREEE (reference sequence). This CDR3 is built from 13 residues. The CDR3 spells CASSRGTPNEQYF. Written as DNA, the CDR3 is TGTGCCAGCAGTAGGGGGACACCAAACGAGCAGTACTTC. Full variable domain (rest looked up from reference TRBV5-4 and TRBJ2-7): ETGVTQSPTHLIKTRGQQVTLRCSSQSGHNTVSWYQQALGQGPQFIFQYYREEENGRGNFPPRFSGLQFPNYSSELNVNALELDDSALYLCASSRGTPNEQYFGPGTRLTVT.

This clone was seen once. The CDR3 reads CASSVRDSPSNEQFF. As DNA, the CDR3 is TGTGCCAGCAGCGTCCGGGACAGTCCTAGCAATGAGCAGTTCTTC. V gene TRBV7-8 combines with J gene TRBJ2-1; TRBD1 matches 7 bases. Trimming took 5 bases from V and 6 from J; bases not matched to a gene: 10. Germline CDR1 is SGHVS and CDR2 is FQNEAQ. The CDR3 is 15 amino acids. Full variable domain (rest looked up from reference TRBV7-8 and TRBJ2-1): GAGVSQSPRYKVAKRGQDVALRCDPISGHVSLFWYQQALGQGPEFLTYFQNEAQLDKSGLPSDRFFAERPEGSVSTLKIQRTQQEDSAVYLCASSVRDSPSNEQFFGPGTRLTVL.

This clone was counted a few times. The J gene is TRBJ2-1, the V gene TRBV6-1; 15 bases align to TRBD2. Germline loops: CDR1 MNHNS, CDR2 SASEGT. With 4 bases clipped from V and 8 bases from J, the junction kept 6 bases outside the gene matches. There are 16 residues in the CDR3. CDR3 residues: CASSAGTSGGTYEQFF. DNA of the CDR3: TGTGCCAGCAGTGCCGGGACTAGCGGGGGGACGTATGAGCAGTTCTTC.

This chain connects TRBV5-1 to TRBJ1-1, with 8 bases fitting TRBD1. Per germline, CDR1 SGHRS and CDR2 YFSETQ. The CDR3 is 13 amino acids. V lost 5 bases to trimming and J lost 5 bases; unmatched junction nucleotides: 5. CDR3 sequence (DNA): TGCGCCAGCAGGCCGACAGGGGAGACTGAAGCTTTCTTT. It is translated as CASRPTGETEAFF.

The rearrangement links TRBV5-8 to TRBJ1-3; D is possibly TRBD1 (5 bases). Per the germline V gene, CDR1 is SGHTS and CDR2 is YDEGEE. V lost 6 bases to trimming and J lost 2 bases, with 18 bases between them. The CDR3 totals 16 residues. CDR3 nucleotides: TGTGCCAGCACCGCATGGGCGGGGGAGACTGGAAACACCATATATTTT. It translates to CASTAWAGETGNTIYF.

V and J are TRBV30 and TRBJ1-4; D uncertain. CDR1 GTSNPN and CDR2 SVGIG come from the germline V gene (reference sequence). This CDR3 contains 13 residues. V lost 1 base and J lost 5, with 8 bases in between. The CDR3 nucleotides read TGTGCCTGGAGTGGGTCAGTGAATGAAAAACTGTTTTTT. As protein: CAWSGSVNEKLFF.

The chain links TRBV6-5 to TRBJ1-6; 7 positions agree with TRBD1. Germline V CDR1 and CDR2: MNHEY, SVGAGI. Trimming took 2 bases from V and 10 from J; bases not matched to a gene: 2. The CDR3 runs 13 residues. The CDR3 loop is CASSYDRVSPLHF. The CDR3 bases are TGTGCCAGCAGTTACGACAGGGTCTCACCCCTCCACTTT.

This chain links TRBV15 with TRBJ1-1, with D perhaps TRBD1 (5 bases). V was pared by 1 base and J by 4 bases, with 19 bases between. CDR3 length: 17 residues. Germline V lookup: CDR1 LNHNV, CDR2 YYDKDF (reference sequence). The CDR3 sequence is CATSRVVGVAGGTEAFF. CDR3 in DNA: TGTGCCACCAGCAGAGTAGTAGGGGTGGCCGGGGGCACTGAAGCTTTCTTT.

V usage is TRBV11-2 and J usage is TRBJ2-2; D perhaps matches TRBD2 (6 bases). Trimming removed 5 bases from V and 7 bases from J, with 17 bases in between. Germline V gene lookup returns CDR1 SGHAT and CDR2 FQNNGV. The CDR3 covers 15 residues. Written as DNA, the CDR3 is TGTGCCAGCAGCGGAGGGGCAGAGGAGGTCGGGGAGCTGTTTTTT. It specifies CASSGGAEEVGELFF.

This clone was counted only a few times. The chain uses TRBV5-4 and TRBJ2-2, with 8 bases lining up with TRBD2. Trimming removed 4 bases from V and 1 base from J; junction bases left unmatched: 6. Looked up from germline, CDR1 is SGHNT and CDR2 is YYREEE (reference sequence). CDR3 length: 16 residues. The CDR3 DNA reads as TGTGCCAGCAGCCCTAGGCGGGGGGAGAACACCGGGGAGCTGTTTTTT. Translated: CASSPRRGENTGELFF.

This clone was picked up one time. J is TRBJ2-2 and V is TRBV5-1; no clear D. CDR1 SGHRS and CDR2 YFSETQ come from the germline V gene. Deletions cut 4 bases from V and 0 bases from J, with 16 bases between. The CDR3 has 17 residues. For the CDR3, the DNA is TGCGCCAGCAGCAACAGTCCCCCCAACACGAACACCGGGGAGCTGTTTTTT. Amino acid sequence: CASSNSPPNTNTGELFF. The complete variable domain, with remaining parts taken from reference TRBV5-1 and TRBJ2-2, reads KAGVTQTPRYLIKTRGQQVTLSCSPISGHRSVSWYQQTPGQGLQFLFEYFSETQRNKGNFPGRFSGRQFSNSRSEMNVSTLELGDSALYLCASSNSPPNTNTGELFFGEGSRLTVL.

Only a few counts were recorded for this clone. The chain has TRBV29-1 and TRBJ1-1, with no clear D. The CDR3 covers 13 residues. V lost 7 bases and J lost 0, with 12 bases in between. CDR1 is SQVTM and CDR2 is ANQGSEA in the germline V gene. The CDR3 nucleotides are TGCAGCGGAAGCCAGGCCATGAACACTGAAGCTTTCTTT. It yields the protein CSGSQAMNTEAFF.

For this clone: This CDR3 is also generated by other DNA sequences in the sample. This rearrangement joins TRBV18 to TRBJ2-5, with a tentative D call TRBD2 (6 bases). V lost 3 bases and J 5 bases, leaving 7 bases between the germline ends. Germline V gives CDR1 KGHSH, CDR2 LQKENI. The CDR3 covers 12 residues. The CDR3 coding sequence is TGTGCCAGCTCACCGCGGGGCGAGACCCAGTACTTC. Protein: CASSPRGETQYF.

The V and J genes are TRBV18 and TRBJ2-7; possible D gene TRBD2, 5 bases. From germline, CDR1 is KGHSH and CDR2 LQKENI. Trimming took off 5 bases at V and 5 bases at J, with 13 bases between the two ends. The CDR3 length is 13 residues. CDR3 coding DNA: TGTGCCAGCTCAAACACGCGAGGGAACGAGCAGTACTTC. Its protein is CASSNTRGNEQYF. The variable domain in full, with the rest retrieved from reference TRBV18 and TRBJ2-7, is NAGVMQNPRHLVRRRGQEARLRCSPMKGHSHVYWYRQLPEEGLKFMVYLQKENIIDESGMPKERFSAEFPKEGPSILRIQQVVRGDSAAYFCASSNTRGNEQYFGPGTRLTVT.

V gene TRBV30 combines with J gene TRBJ2-1; D might be TRBD1 (6 bases). The V end was cut by 5 bases, the J end by 9 bases, with 14 bases between. The germline CDR1 and CDR2 sequences are GTSNPN and SVGIG (reference sequence). CDR3 length: 12 amino acids. CDR3 loop: CAWSPTGFEQFF. The CDR3 region has the DNA TGTGCCTGGTCCCCTACAGGGTTTGAGCAGTTCTTC.